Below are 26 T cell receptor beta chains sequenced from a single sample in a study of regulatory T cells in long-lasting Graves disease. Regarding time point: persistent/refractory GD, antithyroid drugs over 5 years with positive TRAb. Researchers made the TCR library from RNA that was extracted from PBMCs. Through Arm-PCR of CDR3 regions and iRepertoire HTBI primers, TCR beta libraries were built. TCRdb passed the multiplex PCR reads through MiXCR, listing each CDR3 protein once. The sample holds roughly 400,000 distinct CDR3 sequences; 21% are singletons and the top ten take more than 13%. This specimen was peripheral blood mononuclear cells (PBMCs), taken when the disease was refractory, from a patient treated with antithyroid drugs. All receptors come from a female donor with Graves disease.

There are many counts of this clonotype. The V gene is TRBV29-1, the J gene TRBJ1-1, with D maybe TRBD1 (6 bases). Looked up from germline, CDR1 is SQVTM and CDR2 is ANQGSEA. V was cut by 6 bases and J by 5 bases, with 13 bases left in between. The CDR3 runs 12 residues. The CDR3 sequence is CSVAQGHTEAFF. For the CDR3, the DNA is TGCAGCGTGGCACAGGGACATACTGAAGCTTTCTTT.

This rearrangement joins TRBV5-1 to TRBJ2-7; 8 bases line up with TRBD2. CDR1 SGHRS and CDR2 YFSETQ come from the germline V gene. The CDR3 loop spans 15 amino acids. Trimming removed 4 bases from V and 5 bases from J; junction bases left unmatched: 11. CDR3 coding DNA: TGCGCCAGCAGCCAGCCGTCGGGAGGGCGCCACGAGCAGTACTTC. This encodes CASSQPSGGRHEQYF.

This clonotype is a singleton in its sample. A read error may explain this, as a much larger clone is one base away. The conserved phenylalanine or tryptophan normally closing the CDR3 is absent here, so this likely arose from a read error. CDR3 amino acids: CASRGLANYEQYL. The CDR3 nucleotides read TGTGCCAGCAGGGGGCTAGCGAACTACGAGCAGTACCTC. This chain uses TRBV6-4 with TRBJ2-7; D possibly corresponds to TRBD2 (6 bases). CDR1 and CDR2 (germline): MRHNA, SNTAGT. V gave up 6 bases and J gave up 3 bases, with 12 bases separating them. The CDR3 totals 13 residues.

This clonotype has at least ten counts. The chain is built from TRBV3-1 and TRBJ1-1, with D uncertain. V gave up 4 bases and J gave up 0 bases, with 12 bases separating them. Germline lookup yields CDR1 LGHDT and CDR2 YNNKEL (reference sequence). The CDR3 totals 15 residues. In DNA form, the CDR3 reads TGTGCCAGCAGCCCAGGTGGAGCCATGAACACTGAAGCTTTCTTT. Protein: CASSPGGAMNTEAFF. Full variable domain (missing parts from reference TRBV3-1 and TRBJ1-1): DTAVSQTPKYLVTQMGNDKSIKCEQNLGHDTMYWYKQDSKKFLKIMFSYNNKELIINETVPNRFSPKSPDKAHLNLHINSLELGDSAVYFCASSPGGAMNTEAFFGQGTRLTVV.

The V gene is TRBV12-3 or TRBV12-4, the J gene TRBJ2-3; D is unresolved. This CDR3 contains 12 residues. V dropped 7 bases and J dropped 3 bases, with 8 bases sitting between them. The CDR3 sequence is CASTPPTDTQYF. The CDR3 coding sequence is TGTGCCAGCACCCCCCCGACAGATACGCAGTATTTT.

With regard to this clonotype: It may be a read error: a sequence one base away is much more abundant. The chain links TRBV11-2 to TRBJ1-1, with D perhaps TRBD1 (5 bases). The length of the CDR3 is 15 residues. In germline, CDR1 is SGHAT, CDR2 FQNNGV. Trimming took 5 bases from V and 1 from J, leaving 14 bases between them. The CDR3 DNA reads TGTGCCAGCAGCAAAATGACAGCCCAGAACACTGAAGCTTTCTTT. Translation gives CASSKMTAQNTEAFF. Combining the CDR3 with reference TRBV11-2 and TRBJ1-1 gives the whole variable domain EAGVAQSPRYKIIEKRQSVAFWCNPISGHATLYWYQQILGQGPKLLIQFQNNGVVDDSQLPKDRFSAERLKGVDSTLKIQPAKLEDSAVYLCASSKMTAQNTEAFFGQGTRLTVV.

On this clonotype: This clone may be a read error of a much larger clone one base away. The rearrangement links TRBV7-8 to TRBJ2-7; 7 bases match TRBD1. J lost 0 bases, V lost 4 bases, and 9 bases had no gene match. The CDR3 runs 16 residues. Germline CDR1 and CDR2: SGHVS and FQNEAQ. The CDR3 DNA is TGTGCCAGCAGCTCCTGGACAGGAACTGCCTCCTACGAGCAGTACTTC. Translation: CASSSWTGTASYEQYF. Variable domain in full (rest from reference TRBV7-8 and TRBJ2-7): GAGVSQSPRYKVAKRGQDVALRCDPISGHVSLFWYQQALGQGPEFLTYFQNEAQLDKSGLPSDRFFAERPEGSVSTLKIQRTQQEDSAVYLCASSSWTGTASYEQYFGPGTRLTVT.

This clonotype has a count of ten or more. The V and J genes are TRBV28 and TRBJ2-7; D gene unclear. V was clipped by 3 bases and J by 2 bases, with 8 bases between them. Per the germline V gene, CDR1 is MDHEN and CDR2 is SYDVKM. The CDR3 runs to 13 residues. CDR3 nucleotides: TGTGCCAGCAGTTTTACCCCAACCTACGAGCAGTACTTC. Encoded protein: CASSFTPTYEQYF.

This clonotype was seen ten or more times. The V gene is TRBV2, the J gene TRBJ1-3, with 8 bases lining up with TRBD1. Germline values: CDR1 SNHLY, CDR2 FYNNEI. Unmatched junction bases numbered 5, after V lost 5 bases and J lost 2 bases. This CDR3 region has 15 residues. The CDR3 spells CASSKQTGAGNTIYF. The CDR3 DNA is TGTGCCAGCAGTAAACAGACAGGGGCTGGAAACACCATATATTTT.

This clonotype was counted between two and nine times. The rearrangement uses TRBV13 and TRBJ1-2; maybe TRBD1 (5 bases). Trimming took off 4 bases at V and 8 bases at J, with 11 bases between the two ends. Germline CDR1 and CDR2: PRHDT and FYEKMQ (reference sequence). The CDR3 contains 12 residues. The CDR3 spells CASSSGGGGYTF. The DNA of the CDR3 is TGTGCCAGCAGCTCTGGGGGTGGCGGCTACACCTTC.

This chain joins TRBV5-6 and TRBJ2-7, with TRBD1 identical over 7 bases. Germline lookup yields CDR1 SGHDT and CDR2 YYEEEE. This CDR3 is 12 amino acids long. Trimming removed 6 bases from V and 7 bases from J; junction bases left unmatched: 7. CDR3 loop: CASNQGELEQYF. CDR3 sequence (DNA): TGTGCCAGCAATCAGGGGGAGCTTGAGCAGTACTTC. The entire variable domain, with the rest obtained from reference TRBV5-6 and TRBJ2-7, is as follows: DAGVTQSPTHLIKTRGQQVTLRCSPKSGHDTVSWYQQALGQGPQFIFQYYEEEERQRGNFPDRFSGHQFPNYSSELNVNALLLGDSALYLCASNQGELEQYFGPGTRLTVT.

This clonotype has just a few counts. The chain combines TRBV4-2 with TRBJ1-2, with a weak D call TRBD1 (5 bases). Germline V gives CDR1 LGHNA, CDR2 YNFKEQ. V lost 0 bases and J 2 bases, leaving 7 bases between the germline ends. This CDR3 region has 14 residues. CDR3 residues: CASSQEKGNYGYTF. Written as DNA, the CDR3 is TGTGCCAGCAGCCAAGAGAAGGGGAACTATGGCTACACCTTC.

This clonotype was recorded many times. This CDR3 reads CASSAHMGRTNYGYTF. CDR3 nucleotides: TGTGCCAGCAGTGCCCACATGGGCCGAACTAACTATGGCTACACCTTC. The rearrangement links TRBV28 to TRBJ1-2; D unresolved. Per the germline V gene, CDR1 is MDHEN and CDR2 is SYDVKM. The CDR3 length is 16 residues. V was clipped by 5 bases and J by 0 bases, with 16 bases between them.

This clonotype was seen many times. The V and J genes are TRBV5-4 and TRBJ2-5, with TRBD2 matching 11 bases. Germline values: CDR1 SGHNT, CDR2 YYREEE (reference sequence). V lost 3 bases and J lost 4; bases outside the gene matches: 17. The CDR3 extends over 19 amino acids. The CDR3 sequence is CASSSLFRPLAGVGETQYF. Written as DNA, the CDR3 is TGTGCCAGCAGCTCTCTCTTTCGACCACTAGCGGGAGTAGGAGAGACCCAGTACTTC.

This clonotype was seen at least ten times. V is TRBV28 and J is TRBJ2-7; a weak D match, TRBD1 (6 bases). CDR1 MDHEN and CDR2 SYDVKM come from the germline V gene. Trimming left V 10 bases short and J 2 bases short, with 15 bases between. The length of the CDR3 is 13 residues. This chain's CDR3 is CATRQEVPYEQYF. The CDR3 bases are TGTGCCACCCGACAGGAGGTGCCCTACGAGCAGTACTTC.

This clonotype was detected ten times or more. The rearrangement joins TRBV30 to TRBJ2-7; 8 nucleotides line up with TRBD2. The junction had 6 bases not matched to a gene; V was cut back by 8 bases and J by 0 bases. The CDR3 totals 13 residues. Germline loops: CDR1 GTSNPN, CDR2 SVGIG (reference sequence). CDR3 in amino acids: CALQRESSYEQYF. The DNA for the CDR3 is TGTGCCCTCCAGCGGGAGAGCTCCTACGAGCAGTACTTC. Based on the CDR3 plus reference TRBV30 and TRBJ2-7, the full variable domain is SQTIHQWPATLVQPVGSPLSLECTVEGTSNPNLYWYRQAAGRGLQLLFYSVGIGQISSEVPQNLSASRPQDRQFILSSKKLLLSDSGFYLCALQRESSYEQYFGPGTRLTVT.

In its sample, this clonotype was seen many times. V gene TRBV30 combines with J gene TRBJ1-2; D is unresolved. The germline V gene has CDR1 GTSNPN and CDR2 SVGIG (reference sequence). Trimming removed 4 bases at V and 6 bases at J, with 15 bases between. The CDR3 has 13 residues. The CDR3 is CAWMMQSRDGYTF. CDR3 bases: TGTGCCTGGATGATGCAGTCAAGGGATGGCTACACCTTC. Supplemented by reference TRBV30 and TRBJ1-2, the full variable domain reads SQTIHQWPATLVQPVGSPLSLECTVEGTSNPNLYWYRQAAGRGLQLLFYSVGIGQISSEVPQNLSASRPQDRQFILSSKKLLLSDSGFYLCAWMMQSRDGYTFGSGTRLTVV.

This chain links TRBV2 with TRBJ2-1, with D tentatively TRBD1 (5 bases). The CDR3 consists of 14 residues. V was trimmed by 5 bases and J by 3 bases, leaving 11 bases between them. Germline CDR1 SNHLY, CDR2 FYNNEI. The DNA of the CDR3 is TGTGCCAGCAGTCAACTGGACAACTACAATGAGCAGTTCTTC. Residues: CASSQLDNYNEQFF.

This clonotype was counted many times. The CDR3 spells CASSSGSQGHTEAFF. In DNA, the CDR3 is TGTGCCAGCAGCTCCGGATCTCAGGGGCACACTGAAGCTTTCTTT. V is TRBV7-3 and J is TRBJ1-1; D might be TRBD1 (6 bases). CDR3 length equals 15 residues. Germline loops: CDR1 SGHTA, CDR2 FQGTGA. V shed 4 bases and J shed 3 bases, with 15 bases lying between them.

CDR3 region: CAISELLTGELFF. DNA of the CDR3: TGTGCCATCAGTGAGCTACTTACCGGGGAGCTGTTTTTT. The chain combines TRBV10-3 with TRBJ2-2; unclear D gene. In germline, CDR1 is ENHRY, CDR2 SYGVKD. Trimming took 2 bases from V and 5 from J, leaving 6 bases between them. This CDR3 region has 13 residues.

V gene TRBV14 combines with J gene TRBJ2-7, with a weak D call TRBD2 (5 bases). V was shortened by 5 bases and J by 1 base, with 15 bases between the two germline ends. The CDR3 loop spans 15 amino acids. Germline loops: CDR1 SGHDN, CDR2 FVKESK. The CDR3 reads CASSLGSDWSYEQYF. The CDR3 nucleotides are TGTGCCAGCAGCTTGGGTTCGGACTGGTCCTACGAGCAGTACTTC. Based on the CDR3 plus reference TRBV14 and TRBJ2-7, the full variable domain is EAGVTQFPSHSVIEKGQTVTLRCDPISGHDNLYWYRRVMGKEIKFLLHFVKESKQDESGMPNNRFLAERTGGTYSTLKVQPAELEDSGVYFCASSLGSDWSYEQYFGPGTRLTVT.

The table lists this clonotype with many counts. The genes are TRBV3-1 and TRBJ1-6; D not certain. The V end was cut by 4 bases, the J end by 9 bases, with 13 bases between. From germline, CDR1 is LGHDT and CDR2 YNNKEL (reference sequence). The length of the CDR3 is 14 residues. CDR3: CASSRMDGGSPLHF. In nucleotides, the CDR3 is TGTGCCAGCAGCCGAATGGACGGAGGTTCACCCCTCCACTTT.

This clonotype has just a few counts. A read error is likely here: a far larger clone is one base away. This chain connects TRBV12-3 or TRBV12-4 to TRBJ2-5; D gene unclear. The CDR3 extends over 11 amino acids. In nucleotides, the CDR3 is TGTACCAGCAGTTTTGGAGAGACCCAGTACTTC. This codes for CTSSFGETQYF.

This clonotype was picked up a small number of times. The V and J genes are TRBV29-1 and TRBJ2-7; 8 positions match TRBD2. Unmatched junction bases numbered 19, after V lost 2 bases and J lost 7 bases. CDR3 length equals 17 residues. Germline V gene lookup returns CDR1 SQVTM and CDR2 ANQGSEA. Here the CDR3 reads CSVELSGTSGGEWEQYF. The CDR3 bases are TGCAGCGTTGAACTTAGCGGGACCTCCGGGGGGGAGTGGGAGCAGTACTTC.

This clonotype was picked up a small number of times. The CDR3 sequence: CASNFDGYDEAFF. The CDR3 DNA reads as TGTGCCAGCAATTTTGACGGTTATGACGAAGCTTTCTTT. The V gene is TRBV6-1, the J gene TRBJ1-1; D is undetermined. The V gene lost 7 bases and the J gene lost 8 bases, with 17 bases spanning the gap. The germline V gene encodes CDR1 MNHNS and CDR2 SASEGT. The CDR3 has 13 residues.

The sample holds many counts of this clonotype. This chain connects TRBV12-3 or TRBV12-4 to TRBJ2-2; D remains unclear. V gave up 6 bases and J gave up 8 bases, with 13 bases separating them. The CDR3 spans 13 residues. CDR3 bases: TGTGCCAGCAGCTCGTCTAGGACGGGGGAGCTGTTTTTT. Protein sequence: CASSSSRTGELFF.